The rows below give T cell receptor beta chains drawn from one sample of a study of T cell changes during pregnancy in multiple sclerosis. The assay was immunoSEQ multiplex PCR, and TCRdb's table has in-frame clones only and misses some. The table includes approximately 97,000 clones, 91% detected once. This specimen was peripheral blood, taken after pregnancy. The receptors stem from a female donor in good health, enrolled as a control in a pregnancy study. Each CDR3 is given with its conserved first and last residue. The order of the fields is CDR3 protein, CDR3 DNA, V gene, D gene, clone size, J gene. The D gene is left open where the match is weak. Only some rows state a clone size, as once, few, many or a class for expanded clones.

CDR3: CASSQDSRNQPQHF
DNA: TGTGCCAGCAGCCAAGACAGTCGCAATCAGCCCCAGCATTTT
V: TRBV6-5
D: .
size: .
J: TRBJ1-5

CDR3: CASSPEGQNTGELFF
DNA: TGTGCCAGCAGTCCCGAGGGACAGAACACCGGGGAGCTGTTTTTT
V: TRBV5-4
D: .
size: .
J: TRBJ2-2

CDR3: CASSTQQGTGELFF
DNA: TGTGCTAGCAGCACCCAACAGGGAACCGGGGAGCTGTTTTTT
V: TRBV7-7
D: .
size: once
J: TRBJ2-2

CDR3: CASSPQGMNTEAFF
DNA: TGTGCCAGCAGCCCCCAGGGCATGAACACTGAAGCTTTCTTT
V: TRBV7-9
D: .
size: .
J: TRBJ1-1

CDR3: CASGWATEAFF
DNA: TGTGCCAGTGGTTGGGCCACTGAAGCTTTCTTT
V: TRBV19
D: .
size: few
J: TRBJ1-1

CDR3: CASSFRVAGTEAFF
DNA: TGTGCCAGCAGCTTCAGGGTCGCGGGGACTGAAGCTTTCTTT
V: TRBV7-2
D: .
size: .
J: TRBJ1-1

CDR3: CASSLGLAGYNEQFF
DNA: TGTGCCAGCAGCCTCGGACTAGCGGGATACAATGAGCAGTTCTTC
V: TRBV7-2
D: TRBD2
size: .
J: TRBJ2-1

CDR3: CASIPLLAGRYNEQFF
DNA: TGTGCCAGCATTCCCTTACTAGCGGGGAGATACAATGAGCAGTTCTTC
V: TRBV2
D: TRBD2
size: .
J: TRBJ2-1

CDR3: CASSLRGGAYNEQFF
DNA: TGTGCCAGCAGTTTACGCGGGGGGGCCTACAATGAGCAGTTCTTC
V: TRBV27
D: TRBD2
size: .
J: TRBJ2-1

CDR3: CASTWDSWPDNEQFF
DNA: TGTGCCAGCACTTGGGACAGCTGGCCCGACAATGAGCAGTTCTTC
V: TRBV6-1
D: TRBD1
size: .
J: TRBJ2-1

CDR3: CSVALTGGDNSPLHF
DNA: TGCAGCGTTGCGTTAACAGGGGGCGATAATTCACCCCTCCACTTT
V: TRBV29-1
D: TRBD1
size: .
J: TRBJ1-6

CDR3: CASSLRGGGEQYF
DNA: TGTGCCAGCAGCTTGCGGGGGGGCGGTGAGCAGTACTTC
V: TRBV5-6
D: TRBD2
size: .
J: TRBJ2-7

CDR3: CASSHSRGGDKNIQYF
DNA: TGCGCCAGCAGCCACAGTCGGGGGGGTGACAAAAACATTCAGTACTTC
V: TRBV4-3
D: TRBD2
size: .
J: TRBJ2-4

CDR3: CASRTAGLNTEAFF
DNA: TGTGCCAGCAGAACGGCAGGGTTGAACACTGAAGCTTTCTTT
V: TRBV6-5
D: .
size: .
J: TRBJ1-1

CDR3: CASRHAGQGIAEAFF
DNA: TGTGCCAGTCGCCACGCGGGACAGGGAATCGCTGAAGCTTTCTTT
V: TRBV19
D: TRBD1
size: .
J: TRBJ1-1

CDR3: CASSIRVSGGTEAFF
DNA: TGTGCCAGTAGTATCCGGGTCTCTGGAGGGACTGAAGCTTTCTTT
V: TRBV19
D: .
size: .
J: TRBJ1-1

CDR3: CASSLGQGDKNIQYF
DNA: TGCGCCAGCAGCTTGGGTCAGGGGGACAAAAACATTCAGTACTTC
V: TRBV5-1
D: TRBD1
size: few
J: TRBJ2-4

CDR3: CASSLDAGSYEQYF
DNA: TGTGCCAGCAGCTTAGACGCAGGGTCCTACGAGCAGTACTTC
V: TRBV7-3
D: .
size: .
J: TRBJ2-7

CDR3: CASRIDRVEGLETQYF
DNA: TGTGCCAGCAGAATCGACAGGGTTGAGGGTCTAGAGACCCAGTACTTC
V: TRBV7-9
D: TRBD1
size: .
J: TRBJ2-5

CDR3: CASSYGRRETQYF
DNA: TGTGCCAGCAGTTACGGAAGGCGGGAGACCCAGTACTTC
V: TRBV6-5
D: .
size: once
J: TRBJ2-5

CDR3: CASSERDSATNYGYTF
DNA: TGTGCCAGCAGTGAAAGGGACAGTGCTACTAACTATGGCTACACCTTC
V: TRBV6-1
D: TRBD1
size: few
J: TRBJ1-2

CDR3: CASSPAVLGDEQFF
DNA: TGTGCCAGCAGCCCGGCCGTATTAGGGGATGAGCAGTTCTTC
V: TRBV7-2
D: .
size: .
J: TRBJ2-1

CDR3: CASSVRSLTDTQYF
DNA: TGTGCCAGCAGCGTAAGGAGCCTCACAGATACGCAGTATTTT
V: TRBV9
D: .
size: .
J: TRBJ2-3

CDR3: CASSERGGRGYTF
DNA: TGTGCCAGCAGTGAACGGGGGGGCAGGGGCTACACCTTC
V: TRBV2
D: .
size: .
J: TRBJ1-2

CDR3: CASSFSQGDGYTF
DNA: TGCGCCAGCAGCTTTTCACAGGGAGACGGCTACACCTTC
V: TRBV5-1
D: .
size: .
J: TRBJ1-2

CDR3: CASGPRPTGTNYGYTF
DNA: TGTGCTAGTGGCCCCCGACCAACAGGGACCAACTATGGCTACACCTTC
V: TRBV12-5
D: .
size: .
J: TRBJ1-2

CDR3: CASSWGPTGQGMFGAEAFF
DNA: TGTGCCAGCAGTTGGGGCCCGACGGGACAGGGGATGTTTGGCGCTGAAGCTTTCTTT
V: TRBV27
D: TRBD1
size: .
J: TRBJ1-1

CDR3: CASSLGQINTGELFF
DNA: TGTGCCAGCAGCTTGGGACAGATTAACACCGGGGAGCTGTTTTTT
V: TRBV5-8
D: .
size: .
J: TRBJ2-2

CDR3: CASSPDRDYGYTF
DNA: TGTGCCAGCTCGCCCGACAGGGACTATGGCTACACCTTC
V: TRBV18
D: TRBD1
size: .
J: TRBJ1-2

CDR3: CASSQGAVETQYF
DNA: TGTGCCAGCAGCCAGGGGGCTGTGGAGACCCAGTACTTC
V: TRBV5-6
D: TRBD1
size: .
J: TRBJ2-5

CDR3: CASSPRRGGTYEQYF
DNA: TGTGCCAGCAGCCCGAGACGGGGGGGGACCTACGAGCAGTACTTC
V: TRBV9
D: TRBD2
size: few
J: TRBJ2-7